These 21 T cell receptor beta chains originate from one sample sequenced in a study of blood T cell repertoires in COVID-19. The repertoire was sequenced with immunoSEQ multiplex PCR; TCRdb's copy has only in-frame clones and lacks some. Of over 75,000 clones in the sample, over 80% are singletons; the top ten hold roughly a third. The source material was peripheral blood. Receptors originate from a woman aged 80 or older with active or convalescent COVID-19.

This chain connects TRBV5-1 to TRBJ2-7; D remains ambiguous. The CDR3 is made up of 14 amino acids. CDR1 and CDR2 from the germline V gene are SGHRS and YFSETQ. V was pared by 1 base and J by 2 bases, with 10 bases between. CDR3 amino acids: CASSLYEATYEQYF. Written as DNA, the CDR3 is TGCGCCAGCAGCTTGTATGAGGCTACCTACGAGCAGTACTTC.

The chain couples TRBV28 to TRBJ2-1; D is undetermined. The germline V gene encodes CDR1 MDHEN and CDR2 SYDVKM. The CDR3 spans 16 residues. V lost 6 bases, J lost 0 bases, and 15 bases lay in between. CDR3 amino acids: CASSYPFPSSYNEQFF. CDR3 DNA sequence: TGTGCCAGCAGCTACCCTTTTCCGAGCTCCTACAATGAGCAGTTCTTC.

This clone was recorded a few times. This chain joins TRBV5-5 and TRBJ2-1, with D hard to call. V was trimmed by 0 bases and J by 7 bases, leaving 11 bases between them. The germline V gene has CDR1 SGHKS and CDR2 YYEKEE (reference sequence). The CDR3 totals 14 residues. The CDR3 reads CASSLGSSINEQFF. The CDR3 nucleotides are TGTGCCAGCAGCTTGGGGAGCTCGATAAATGAGCAGTTCTTC.

The genes are TRBV6-5 and TRBJ2-2; 10 bases match TRBD2. Germline CDR1 is MNHEY and CDR2 is SVGAGI. V gave up 7 bases and J gave up 7 bases; unmatched junction bases: 9. The CDR3 has 15 residues. The CDR3 DNA is TGTGCCAGCAAGAGACTAGCGGGCTTGGGCGGGGAGCTGTTTTTT. Its protein product is CASKRLAGLGGELFF.

This clone showed up just once. The chain combines TRBV5-1 with TRBJ2-7, with TRBD2 identical over 8 bases. V shed 1 base, J shed 4 bases, and the junction held 13 bases outside the gene matches. The CDR3 is 17 amino acids. From germline, CDR1 is SGHRS and CDR2 YFSETQ. The CDR3 nucleotides are TGCGCCAGCAGCTTGACCCTGGGACTAGGGATGGGTTACGAGCAGTACTTC. Protein product: CASSLTLGLGMGYEQYF.

The rearrangement uses TRBV3-1 (or the pseudogene TRBV3-2) and TRBJ2-7; the match to TRBD1 covers 7 bases. CDR1 is LGHDT and CDR2 is YNNKEL in the germline V gene (reference sequence). V lost 1 base, J lost 2 bases, and 8 bases stayed unmatched. This CDR3 is 16 amino acids long. The CDR3 sequence: CASSQGTDRATYEQYF. The CDR3, as DNA: TGTGCCAGCAGCCAAGGAACAGACAGGGCAACCTACGAGCAGTACTTC.

The V gene is TRBV19, the J gene TRBJ1-1; TRBD1 is a possible D gene (5 bases). CDR3 length: 14 amino acids. CDR1 is LNHDA, CDR2 SQIVND, per germline (reference sequence). V lost 6 bases to trimming and J lost 4 bases, with 15 bases between them. As DNA, the CDR3 is TGTGCCAGTAGATTGAGGGGCGGGGGCACTGAAGCTTTCTTT. The encoded protein is CASRLRGGGTEAFF.

This clone was counted once. The chain is built from TRBV5-1 and TRBJ2-5; 8 positions match TRBD2. The V and J ends lost 1 base and 2 bases, in that order; junction bases with no gene match: 4. The CDR3 sequence is 15 residues long. Germline V CDR1 and CDR2: SGHRS, YFSETQ. The CDR3 nucleotides read TGCGCCAGCAGCTTGACCGCGGGGGGACAAGAGACCCAGTACTTC. Translated, it gives CASSLTAGGQETQYF.

This sequence joins TRBV7-2 and TRBJ2-7; D possibly corresponds to TRBD2 (7 bases). V was clipped by 0 bases and J by 2 bases, with 11 bases between them. This CDR3 has 15 amino acids. CDR1 SGHTA and CDR2 FQGNSA come from the germline V gene. CDR3: CASSLAGGPTYEQYF. Here the CDR3 DNA reads TGTGCCAGCAGCTTAGCGGGGGGGCCCACCTACGAGCAGTACTTC.

The CDR3 here is CASSPQLAGSTDTQYF. CDR3 DNA sequence: TGTGCCAGTAGCCCCCAACTAGCGGGGAGCACAGATACGCAGTATTTT. This sequence joins TRBV19 and TRBJ2-3, with TRBD2 matching over 10 bases. The CDR3 is 16 amino acids. V shed 6 bases and J 0 bases; nucleotides not matched to a gene: 6. Germline loops: CDR1 LNHDA, CDR2 SQIVND (reference sequence).

J is TRBJ2-3 and V is TRBV6-5; TRBD2 might be the D (6 bases). The CDR3 sequence is 15 residues long. The germline V and J ends were trimmed by 0 bases and 1 base, with 8 bases remaining between them. CDR1 and CDR2 (germline): MNHEY, SVGAGI. The CDR3 coding sequence is TGTGCCAGCAGTTACTCTAGCGGTCGCACAGATACGCAGTATTTT. Its translation is CASSYSSGRTDTQYF.

The CDR3 loop reads CATSRDRDRFYNEQFF. CDR3 nucleotide sequence: TGTGCCACCAGCAGAGATCGCGACAGGTTCTACAATGAGCAGTTCTTC. The chain is built from TRBV15 and TRBJ2-1, with a weak D call TRBD1 (6 bases). The germline V gene has CDR1 LNHNV and CDR2 YYDKDF (reference sequence). Deletions cut 0 bases from V and 3 bases from J, with 12 bases between. CDR3 length equals 16 residues.

The V call is TRBV29-1, the J call TRBJ2-1, with a tentative D call TRBD2 (6 bases). The CDR3 runs 18 residues. Trimming pared 0 bases from V and 0 bases from J, leaving 18 bases between. The germline V gene has CDR1 SQVTM and CDR2 ANQGSEA. The CDR3 DNA reads TGCAGCGTTGAAGACCGGCGGTGGGACTCACCCTCCTACAATGAGCAGTTCTTC. This sequence encodes CSVEDRRWDSPSYNEQFF.

J is TRBJ2-7 and V is TRBV28; possible D gene TRBD2, 6 bases. CDR1 is MDHEN, CDR2 SYDVKM, per germline. CDR3 length: 15 amino acids. Deletions cut 5 bases from V and 0 bases from J, with 14 bases between. CDR3 DNA sequence: TGTGCCAGCAGTCCCGGGGGAGTTACCTCCTACGAGCAGTACTTC. Protein: CASSPGGVTSYEQYF. Drawing the rest from reference TRBV28 and TRBJ2-7, the complete variable domain is DVKVTQSSRYLVKRTGEKVFLECVQDMDHENMFWYRQDPGLGLRLIYFSYDVKMKEKGDIPEGYSVSREKKERFSLILESASTNQTSMYLCASSPGGVTSYEQYFGPGTRLTVT.

The rearrangement links TRBV5-1 to TRBJ1-5, with 10 bases aligning to TRBD1. Looked up from germline, CDR1 is SGHRS and CDR2 is YFSETQ. There are 16 residues in the CDR3. V was pared by 0 bases and J by 7 bases, with 7 bases of the junction left unmatched. CDR3 sequence (DNA): TGCGCCAGCAGCTTGGACGGGACAGGGGACGCCCAGCCCCAGCATTTT. Translated: CASSLDGTGDAQPQHF.

The CDR3 DNA is TGTGCCAGCAGTTACAGTGACATCTATAATTCACCCCTCCACTTT. The encoded protein is CASSYSDIYNSPLHF. This chain connects TRBV6-5 to TRBJ1-6; no firm D call. Trimming removed 2 bases at V and 3 bases at J, with 8 bases between. CDR3 length: 15 amino acids. CDR1 and CDR2 from the germline V gene are MNHEY and SVGAGI.

The J gene is TRBJ1-1, the V gene TRBV13; D gene uncertain. In germline, CDR1 is PRHDT, CDR2 FYEKMQ (reference sequence). Trimming removed 5 bases at V and 3 bases at J, with 7 bases between. This CDR3 spans 12 amino acids. The CDR3 protein is CASSRLDTEAFF. In DNA form, the CDR3 reads TGTGCCAGCAGCCGGTTGGACACTGAAGCTTTCTTT.

This clone has only a few counts. V and J are TRBV7-3 and TRBJ1-1; D not resolved. The CDR3 totals 13 residues. Trimming shortened V by 5 bases and J by 1 base, and 8 bases separated the two germline ends. CDR1 and CDR2 (germline): SGHTA, FQGTGA. This CDR3 reads CASSKNRNTEAFF. The CDR3 bases are TGTGCCAGCAGCAAAAACAGGAACACTGAAGCTTTCTTT.

This chain uses TRBV5-4 with TRBJ2-2; a possible D gene is TRBD1 (5 bases). The CDR3 consists of 13 residues. Germline assignment: CDR1 SGHNT and CDR2 YYREEE (reference sequence). The V gene lost 5 bases and the J gene lost 3 bases, with 8 bases spanning the gap. The DNA of the CDR3 is TGTGCCAGCAGATTCAGGGACACCGGGGAGCTGTTTTTT. It yields the protein CASRFRDTGELFF.

J is TRBJ2-3 and V is TRBV5-1, with 7 positions matching TRBD2. V was clipped by 4 bases and J by 2 bases; unmatched bases: 7. The CDR3 extends over 15 amino acids. Germline CDR1 reads SGHRS; CDR2 reads YFSETQ. The chain's CDR3 is CASSRGREHTDTQYF. The CDR3 DNA reads TGCGCCAGCAGCCGCGGGAGAGAACACACAGATACGCAGTATTTT.

This clone was seen a single time. The chain recombines TRBV11-1 with TRBJ1-1; the D gene is possibly TRBD1 (5 bases). Looked up from germline, CDR1 is SGHAT and CDR2 is FQDESV (reference sequence). V was trimmed by 1 base and J by 3 bases, leaving 6 bases between them. This CDR3 region has 13 residues. As DNA, the CDR3 is TGTGCCAGCAGCTTAGGGGGGGACACTGAAGCTTTCTTT. The encoded protein is CASSLGGDTEAFF. Full variable domain (remainder filled in from reference TRBV11-1 and TRBJ1-1): EAEVAQSPRYKITEKSQAVAFWCDPISGHATLYWYRQILGQGPELLVQFQDESVVDDSQLPKDRFSAERLKGVDSTLKIQPAELGDSAMYLCASSLGGDTEAFFGQGTRLTVV.